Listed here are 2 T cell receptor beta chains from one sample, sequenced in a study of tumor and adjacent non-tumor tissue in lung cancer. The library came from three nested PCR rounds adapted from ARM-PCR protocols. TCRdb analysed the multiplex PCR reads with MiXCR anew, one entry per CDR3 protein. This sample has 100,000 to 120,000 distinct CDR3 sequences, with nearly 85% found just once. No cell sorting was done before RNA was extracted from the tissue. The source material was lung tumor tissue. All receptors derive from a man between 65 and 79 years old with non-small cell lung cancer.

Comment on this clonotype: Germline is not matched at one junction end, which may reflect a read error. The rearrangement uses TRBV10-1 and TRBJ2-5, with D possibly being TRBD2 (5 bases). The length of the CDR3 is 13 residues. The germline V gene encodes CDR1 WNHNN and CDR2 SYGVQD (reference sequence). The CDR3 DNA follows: TGCCCCAGCAGTCAACTAGTACGCGTGACCCAGTACTTC. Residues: CPSSQLVRVTQYF.

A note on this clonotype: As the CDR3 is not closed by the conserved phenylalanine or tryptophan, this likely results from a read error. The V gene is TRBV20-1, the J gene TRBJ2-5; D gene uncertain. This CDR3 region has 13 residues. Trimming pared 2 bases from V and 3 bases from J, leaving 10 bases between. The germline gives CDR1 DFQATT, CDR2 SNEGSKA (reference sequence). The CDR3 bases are TGCAGTGCTAGATTGGCCCGGGAAGAGACCCAGTACATG. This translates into CSARLAREETQYM.